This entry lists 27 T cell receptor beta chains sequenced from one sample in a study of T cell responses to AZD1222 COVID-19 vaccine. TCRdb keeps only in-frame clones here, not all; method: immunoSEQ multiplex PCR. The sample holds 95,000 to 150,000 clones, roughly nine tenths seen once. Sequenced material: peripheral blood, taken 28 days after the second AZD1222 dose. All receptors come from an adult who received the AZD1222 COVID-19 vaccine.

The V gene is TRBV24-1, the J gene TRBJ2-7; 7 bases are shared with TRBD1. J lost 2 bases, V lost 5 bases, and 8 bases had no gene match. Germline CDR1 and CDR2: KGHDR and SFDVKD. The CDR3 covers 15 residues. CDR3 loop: CATSAATGLTYEQYF. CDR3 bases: TGTGCCACCAGTGCCGCGACAGGGTTAACCTACGAGCAGTACTTC.

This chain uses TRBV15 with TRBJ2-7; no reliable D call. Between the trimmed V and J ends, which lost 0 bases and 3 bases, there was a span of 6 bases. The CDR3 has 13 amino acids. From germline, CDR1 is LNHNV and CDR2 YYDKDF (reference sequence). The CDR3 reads CATSRDMGYEQYF. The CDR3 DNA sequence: TGTGCCACCAGCAGAGATATGGGCTACGAGCAGTACTTC.

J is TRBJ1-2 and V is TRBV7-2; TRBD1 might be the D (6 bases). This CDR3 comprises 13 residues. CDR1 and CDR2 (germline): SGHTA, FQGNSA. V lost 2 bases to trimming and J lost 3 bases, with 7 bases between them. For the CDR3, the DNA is TGTGCCAGCAGCTTAAGGGGGGACTATGGCTACACCTTC. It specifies CASSLRGDYGYTF.

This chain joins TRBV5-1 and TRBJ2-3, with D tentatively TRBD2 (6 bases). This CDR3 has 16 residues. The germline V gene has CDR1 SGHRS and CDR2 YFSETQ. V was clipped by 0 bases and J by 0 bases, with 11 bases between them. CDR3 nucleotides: TGCGCCAGCAGCTTGGTGGCAGGGACTAGCACAGATACGCAGTATTTT. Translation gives CASSLVAGTSTDTQYF.

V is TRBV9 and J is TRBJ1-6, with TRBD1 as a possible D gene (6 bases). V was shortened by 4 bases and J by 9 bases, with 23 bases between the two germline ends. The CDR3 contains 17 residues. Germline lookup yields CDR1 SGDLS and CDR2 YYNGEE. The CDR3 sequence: CASSPSGGKGEISPLHF. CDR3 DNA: TGTGCCAGCAGCCCGAGCGGGGGCAAGGGCGAGATTTCACCCCTCCACTTT.

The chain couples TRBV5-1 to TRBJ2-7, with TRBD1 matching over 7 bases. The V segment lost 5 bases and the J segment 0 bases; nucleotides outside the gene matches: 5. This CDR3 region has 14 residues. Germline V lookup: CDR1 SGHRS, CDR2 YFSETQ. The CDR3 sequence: CASRQGLSSYEQYF. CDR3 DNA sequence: TGCGCCAGCAGACAGGGGCTGAGCTCCTACGAGCAGTACTTC.

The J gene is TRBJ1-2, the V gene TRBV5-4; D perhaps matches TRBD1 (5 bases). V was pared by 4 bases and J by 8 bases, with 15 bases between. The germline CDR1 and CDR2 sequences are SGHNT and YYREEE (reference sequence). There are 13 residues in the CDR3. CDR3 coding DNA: TGTGCCAGCAGCGACAGCCGGGTAGGCGGCTACACCTTC. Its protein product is CASSDSRVGGYTF.

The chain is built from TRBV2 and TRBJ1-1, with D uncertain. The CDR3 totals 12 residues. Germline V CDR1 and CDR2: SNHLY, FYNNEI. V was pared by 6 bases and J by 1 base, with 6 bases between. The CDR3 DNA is TGTGCCAGCAGGCCGGCGAACACTGAAGCTTTCTTT. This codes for CASRPANTEAFF.

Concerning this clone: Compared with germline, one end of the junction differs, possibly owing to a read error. This CDR3 is CASSLSLAGVTVSSSYEQYF. Here the CDR3 DNA reads TGTGCCAGCAGCTTATCACTAGCGGGGGTAACTGTATCGAGCTCCTACGAGCAGTACTTC. The chain employs TRBV28 and TRBJ2-7; 11 bases map to TRBD2. In germline, CDR1 is MDHEN, CDR2 SYDVKM. CDR3 length: 20 residues. The full variable domain, completed using reference TRBV28 and TRBJ2-7, is DVKVTQSSRYLVKRTGEKVFLECVQDMDHENMFWYRQDPGLGLRLIYFSYDVKMKEKGDIPEGYSVSREKKERFSLILESASTNQTSMYLCASSLSLAGVTVSSSYEQYFGPGTRLTVT.

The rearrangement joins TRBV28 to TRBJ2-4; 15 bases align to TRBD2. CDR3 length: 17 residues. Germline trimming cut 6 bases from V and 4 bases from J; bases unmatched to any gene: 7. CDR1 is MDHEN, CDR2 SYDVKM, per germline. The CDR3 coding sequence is TGTGCCAGCAGCCCCGGACTAGCGGGGGGGCGTAAAAACATTCAGTACTTC. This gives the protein CASSPGLAGGRKNIQYF.

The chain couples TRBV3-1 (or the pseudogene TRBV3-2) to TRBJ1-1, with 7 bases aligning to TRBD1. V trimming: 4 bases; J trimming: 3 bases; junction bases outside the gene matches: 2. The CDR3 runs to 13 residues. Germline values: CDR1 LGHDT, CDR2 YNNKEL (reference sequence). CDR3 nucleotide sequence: TGTGCCAGCAGCCCCGACAGGGACACTGAAGCTTTCTTT. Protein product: CASSPDRDTEAFF.

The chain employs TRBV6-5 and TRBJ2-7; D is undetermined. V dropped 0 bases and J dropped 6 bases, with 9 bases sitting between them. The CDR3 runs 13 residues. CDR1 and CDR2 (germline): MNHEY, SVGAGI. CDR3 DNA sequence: TGTGCCAGCAGTTACTCGAAGGGCGGCGAGCAGTACTTC. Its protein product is CASSYSKGGEQYF.

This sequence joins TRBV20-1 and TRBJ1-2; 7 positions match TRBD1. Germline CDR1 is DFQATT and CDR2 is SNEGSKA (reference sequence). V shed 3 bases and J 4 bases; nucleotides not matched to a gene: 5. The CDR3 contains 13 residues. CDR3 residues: CSASLAGGYGYTF. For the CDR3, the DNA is TGCAGTGCTAGTTTGGCAGGGGGCTATGGCTACACCTTC.

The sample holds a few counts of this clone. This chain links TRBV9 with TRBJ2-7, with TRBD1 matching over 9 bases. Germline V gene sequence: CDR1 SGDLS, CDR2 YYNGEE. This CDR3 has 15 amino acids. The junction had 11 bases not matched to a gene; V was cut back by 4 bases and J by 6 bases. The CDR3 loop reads CASSPTGTGYIEQYF. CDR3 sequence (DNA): TGTGCCAGCAGCCCGACCGGGACAGGGTATATCGAGCAGTACTTC.

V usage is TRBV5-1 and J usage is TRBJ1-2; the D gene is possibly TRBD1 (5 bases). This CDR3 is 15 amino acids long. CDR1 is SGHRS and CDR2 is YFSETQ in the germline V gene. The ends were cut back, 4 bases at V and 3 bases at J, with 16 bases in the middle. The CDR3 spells CASSPQGPGDYGYTF. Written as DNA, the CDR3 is TGCGCCAGCAGCCCCCAAGGACCGGGGGACTATGGCTACACCTTC.

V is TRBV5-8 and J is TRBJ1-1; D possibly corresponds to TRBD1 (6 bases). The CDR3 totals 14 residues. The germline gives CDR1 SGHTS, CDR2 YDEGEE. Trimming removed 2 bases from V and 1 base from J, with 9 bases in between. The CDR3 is CASSFGRGNTEAFF. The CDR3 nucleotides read TGTGCCAGCAGCTTCGGCAGGGGGAACACTGAAGCTTTCTTT.

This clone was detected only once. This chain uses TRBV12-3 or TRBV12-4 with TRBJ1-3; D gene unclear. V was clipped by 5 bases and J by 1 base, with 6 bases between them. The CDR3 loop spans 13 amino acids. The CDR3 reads CASSPLSGNTIYF. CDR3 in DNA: TGTGCCAGCAGTCCTTTATCTGGAAACACCATATATTTT.

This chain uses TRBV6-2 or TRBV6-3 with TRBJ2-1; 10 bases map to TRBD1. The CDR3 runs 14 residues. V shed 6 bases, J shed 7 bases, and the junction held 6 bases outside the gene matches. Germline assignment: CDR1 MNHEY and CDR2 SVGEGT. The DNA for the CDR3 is TGTGCCAGCAGCCGAAGACAGGGGGCAAATGAGCAGTTCTTC. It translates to CASSRRQGANEQFF.

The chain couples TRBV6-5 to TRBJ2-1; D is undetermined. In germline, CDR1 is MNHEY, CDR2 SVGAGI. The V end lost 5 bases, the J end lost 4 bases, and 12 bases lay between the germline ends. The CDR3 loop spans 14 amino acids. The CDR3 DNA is TGTGCCAGCAGTCCCCACGGGTTGTACAATGAGCAGTTCTTC. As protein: CASSPHGLYNEQFF.

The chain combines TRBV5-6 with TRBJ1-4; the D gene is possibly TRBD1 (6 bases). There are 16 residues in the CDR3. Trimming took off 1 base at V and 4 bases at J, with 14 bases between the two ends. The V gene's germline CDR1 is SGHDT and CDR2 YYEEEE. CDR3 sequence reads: CASSLLAGTSNEKLFF. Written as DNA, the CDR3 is TGTGCCAGCAGCTTGCTAGCCGGGACAAGTAATGAAAAACTGTTTTTT.

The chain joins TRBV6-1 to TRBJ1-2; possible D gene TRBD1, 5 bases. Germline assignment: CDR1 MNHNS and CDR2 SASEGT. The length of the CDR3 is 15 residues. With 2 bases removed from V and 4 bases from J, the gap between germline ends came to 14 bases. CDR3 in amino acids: CASSETTGGRYGYTF. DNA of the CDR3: TGTGCCAGCAGTGAAACAACTGGGGGTCGCTATGGCTACACCTTC.

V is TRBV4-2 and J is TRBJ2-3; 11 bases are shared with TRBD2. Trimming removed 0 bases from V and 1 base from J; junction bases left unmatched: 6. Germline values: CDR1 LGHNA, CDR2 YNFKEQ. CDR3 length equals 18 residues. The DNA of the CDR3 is TGTGCCAGCAGCCAAGAGATAGCGGGGGGGCCGGGCACAGATACGCAGTATTTT. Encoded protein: CASSQEIAGGPGTDTQYF.

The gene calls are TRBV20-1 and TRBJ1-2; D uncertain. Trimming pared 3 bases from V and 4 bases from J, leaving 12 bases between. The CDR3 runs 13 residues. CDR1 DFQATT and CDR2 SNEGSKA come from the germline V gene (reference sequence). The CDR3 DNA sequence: TGCAGTGCTAGTGCGTCTCCGACCTATGGCTACACCTTC. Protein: CSASASPTYGYTF.

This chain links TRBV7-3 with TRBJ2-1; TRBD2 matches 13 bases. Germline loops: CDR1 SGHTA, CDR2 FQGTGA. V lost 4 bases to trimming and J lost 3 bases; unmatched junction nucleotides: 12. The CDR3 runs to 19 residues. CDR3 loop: CASSSLTSGGLTLYNEQFF. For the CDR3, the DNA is TGTGCCAGCAGCTCCCTGACTAGCGGGGGGCTAACCCTCTACAATGAGCAGTTCTTC.

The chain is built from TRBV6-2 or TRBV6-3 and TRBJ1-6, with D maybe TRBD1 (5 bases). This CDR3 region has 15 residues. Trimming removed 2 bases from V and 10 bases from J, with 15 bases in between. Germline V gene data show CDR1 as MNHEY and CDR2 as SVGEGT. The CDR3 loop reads CASSYRRQGDSPLHF. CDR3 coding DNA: TGTGCCAGCAGTTACCGCCGGCAGGGAGACTCACCCCTCCACTTT.

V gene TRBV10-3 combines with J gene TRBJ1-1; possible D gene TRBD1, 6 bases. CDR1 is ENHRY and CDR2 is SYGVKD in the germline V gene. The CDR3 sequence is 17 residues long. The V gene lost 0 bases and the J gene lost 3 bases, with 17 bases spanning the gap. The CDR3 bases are TGTGCCATCAGTGAGTCGGGTTTCGGGGGCGGATACACTGAAGCTTTCTTT. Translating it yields CAISESGFGGGYTEAFF.

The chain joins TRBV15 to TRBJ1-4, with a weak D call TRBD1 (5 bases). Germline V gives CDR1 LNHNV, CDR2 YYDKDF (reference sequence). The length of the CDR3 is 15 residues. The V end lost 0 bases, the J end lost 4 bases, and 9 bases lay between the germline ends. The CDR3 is CATSRDRGVNEKLFF. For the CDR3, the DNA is TGTGCCACCAGCAGAGATCGGGGGGTTAATGAAAAACTGTTTTTT.